This T cell receptor beta chain was sequenced in a study of blood T cells in healthy people across ages. The CDR3 covers 15 residues. V lost 3 bases to trimming and J lost 4 bases; unmatched junction nucleotides: 8. Per germline, CDR1 KGHSH and CDR2 LQKENI. This clonotype was counted between two and nine times. Its specificity is not known. Then a second PCR, running roughly 7 to 11 cycles, was carried out with a sample-barcoded 5' primer and a J-beta primer mix. TCRdb ran MiXCR on the 5' RACE reads and lists one entry per CDR3 protein. The sample consists of 700,000 to 900,000 distinct CDR3 sequences, roughly 26% of them appearing once. General study points: Versus aged donors, long-lived donors had higher diversity and more naive CD4+ cells.

These data were likewise used in another study, on T cells of mothers and their children. This second report adds: It was through the M1S primer of the second PCR that sample barcodes and 2-4 random nucleotides were added.

The sample comprised blood. The TCR was taken from a boy younger than 18 in good health. The chain combines TRBV18 with TRBJ1-2; 7 bases fit TRBD1. CDR3 coding DNA: TGTGCCAGCTCACCGTCCCGGGACAGTATCTATGGCTACACCTTC. Its protein is CASSPSRDSIYGYTF.